This T cell receptor (beta chain) was sequenced during a study of blood T cell repertoires in COVID-19. Study context: The samples span acute and convalescent COVID-19 from the United States, Italy and Spain. From T cells, B-cell-depleted T cells, or PBMCs came the material, which was cDNA or gDNA.

Per germline, CDR1 WNHNN and CDR2 SYGVQD (reference sequence). The CDR3 is made up of 14 amino acids. The V end was cut by 6 bases, the J end by 1 base, with 12 bases between. In the study's own analysis: Reference gene primers were amplified, and this amplification served to estimate nucleated cell counts. Some clones are missing from TCRdb's copy, which holds only in-frame ones; the method was immunoSEQ multiplex PCR. The DNA was the basis for D and trimming; V, J and clone size are from that table. The data contain approximately 76,000 clones, around 88% of them seen just once; the ten biggest clones take up 6.5% to 9.5%.

The sequencing sample was made of peripheral blood. The clonotype comes from a man aged 25-40 years with acute or convalescent COVID-19. This chain uses TRBV10-1 with TRBJ1-1; D is undetermined. In nucleotides, the CDR3 is TGCGCCAGCAGCGCCACAACAGAGAACACTGAAGCTTTCTTT. Residues: CASSATTENTEAFF.